The 22 T cell receptor beta chains presented below share a single source sample, sequenced in a study of beta chain features in type 1 diabetes. Study-wide points: In all four CD4+ subsets, TCRB CDR3 length was significantly, moderately reduced in type 1 diabetes.

The sequenced template was cDNA made from the entire isolated RNA. The data were produced by immunoSEQ multiplex PCR, yet TCRdb's version contains in-frame clones alone and is incomplete. The sample gives 95,000 to 150,000 clones, about 15% of which show up once; about 2.5% is in the top ten. These receptors have no identified antigens. The sequencing sample was made of central memory CD4+ T cells from blood. These receptors all come from a man under 40 with type 1 diabetes.

This clone has a handful of counts. The chain uses TRBV7-9 and TRBJ1-2, with D uncertain. CDR1 SEHNR and CDR2 FQNEAQ come from the germline V gene (reference sequence). Trimming stripped 6 bases from V and 8 bases from J, with 22 bases between. The CDR3 is 15 amino acids. CDR3 protein: CASSPSVVKGYGYTF. The CDR3 region has the DNA TGTGCCAGCAGTCCTTCAGTGGTTAAAGGGTACGGCTACACCTTC.

This clone showed up just a few times. The chain carries TRBV28 and TRBJ2-7, with TRBD1 matching over 9 bases. The CDR3 loop spans 15 amino acids. After removal of 5 bases from V and 3 bases from J, the junction contained 8 bases not matched to a gene. In germline, CDR1 is MDHEN, CDR2 SYDVKM. The CDR3 region is CASSTGGAGRYEQYF. DNA for the CDR3: TGTGCCAGCAGTACAGGGGGCGCGGGACGCTACGAGCAGTACTTC.

This clone was picked up one time. In DNA form, the CDR3 reads TGCGCCAGCAGCCAAGAGGGGACTAGCGGTTACAATGAGCAGTTCTTC. Translating it yields CASSQEGTSGYNEQFF. The chain carries TRBV4-3 and TRBJ2-1; 11 bases are a match to TRBD2. V lost 0 bases and J lost 4; bases outside the gene matches: 2. The CDR3 loop spans 16 amino acids. Germline V gene sequence: CDR1 LGHNA, CDR2 YSLEER.

Only a few counts were recorded for this clone. V and J are TRBV6-5 and TRBJ2-7; a possible D gene is TRBD2 (5 bases). Germline CDR1 is MNHEY and CDR2 is SVGAGI. V shed 4 bases and J shed 6 bases, with 7 bases lying between them. The CDR3 consists of 11 residues. The CDR3 is CASSSEGEQYF. CDR3 DNA sequence: TGTGCCAGCAGTTCCGAGGGCGAGCAGTACTTC.

The V and J genes are TRBV6-5 and TRBJ1-2, with 11 bases identical to TRBD1. Per germline, CDR1 MNHEY and CDR2 SVGAGI. The junction had 7 bases not matched to a gene; V was cut back by 0 bases and J by 10 bases. The CDR3 consists of 15 residues. CDR3 nucleotide sequence: TGTGCCAGCAGTTACTCTCGCGGGACAGGGGGTCTCTACACCTTC. Its translation is CASSYSRGTGGLYTF.

The V and J genes are TRBV2 and TRBJ2-5; D might be TRBD1 (6 bases). V lost 3 bases and J 4 bases, leaving 9 bases between the germline ends. CDR1 and CDR2 (germline): SNHLY, FYNNEI. The CDR3 extends over 13 amino acids. The CDR3 loop reads CASSDGRGETQYF. DNA of the CDR3: TGTGCCAGCAGTGATGGCAGGGGAGAGACCCAGTACTTC.

Turning to this clone: Additional DNA sequences in this sample encode the identical CDR3. This rearrangement joins TRBV9 to TRBJ2-7; no clear D gene. Trimming took off 2 bases at V and 0 bases at J, with 6 bases between the two ends. The CDR3 is made up of 13 amino acids. Looked up from germline, CDR1 is SGDLS and CDR2 is YYNGEE. The CDR3 loop reads CASSVAPSYEQYF. CDR3 DNA sequence: TGTGCCAGCAGCGTCGCTCCCTCCTACGAGCAGTACTTC.

J is TRBJ2-5 and V is TRBV29-1, with D uncertain. V was cut by 2 bases and J by 2 bases, with 15 bases left in between. The CDR3 runs 15 residues. In germline, CDR1 is SQVTM, CDR2 ANQGSEA. The DNA of the CDR3 is TGCAGCGTTGAACCCCTGATGAGGCGGCAAGAGACCCAGTACTTC. Protein sequence: CSVEPLMRRQETQYF.

This chain joins TRBV7-2 and TRBJ2-7; D could derive from TRBD1 or TRBD2 (5 bases each). CDR3 length: 15 amino acids. Germline CDR1 reads SGHTA; CDR2 reads FQGNSA. Trimming cost V 1 base and J 1 base, with 11 bases left between them. In DNA form, the CDR3 reads TGTGCCAGCAGCTTAGATCTGAGGGGATCCTACGAGCAGTACTTC. It translates to CASSLDLRGSYEQYF.

This chain connects TRBV29-1 to TRBJ1-5; TRBD1 matches at 8 bases. There are 14 residues in the CDR3. Germline V gene data show CDR1 as SQVTM and CDR2 as ANQGSEA. V was pared by 7 bases and J by 7 bases, with 12 bases of the junction left unmatched. In nucleotides, the CDR3 is TGCAGCGCAATACAGACAGGGGTTGGGCAGCCCCAGCATTTT. Protein: CSAIQTGVGQPQHF.

The chain combines TRBV4-2 with TRBJ2-5; 8 bases line up with TRBD1. The germline CDR1 and CDR2 sequences are LGHNA and YNFKEQ. V was pared by 1 base and J by 1 base, with 8 bases of the junction left unmatched. CDR3 length equals 17 residues. CDR3 nucleotides: TGTGCCAGCAGCCAAGGAGGGCTCAGGGGGCCCCAAGAGACCCAGTACTTC. This gives the protein CASSQGGLRGPQETQYF.

The chain links TRBV5-4 to TRBJ1-2; D gene unclear. V was pared by 4 bases and J by 0 bases, with 13 bases between. The V gene's germline CDR1 is SGHNT and CDR2 YYREEE (reference sequence). The CDR3 extends over 15 amino acids. The CDR3 reads CASSVSPSTNYGYTF. DNA for the CDR3: TGTGCCAGCAGCGTGTCTCCATCGACTAACTATGGCTACACCTTC.

This clone showed up just a few times. The chain carries TRBV5-1 and TRBJ1-6, with TRBD1 matching 7 bases. CDR1 SGHRS and CDR2 YFSETQ come from the germline V gene. With 6 bases clipped from V and 10 bases from J, the junction kept 13 bases outside the gene matches. The CDR3 runs 15 residues. This CDR3 reads CASTLTGAGSSPLHF. In DNA form, the CDR3 reads TGCGCCAGCACGCTAACAGGGGCTGGGTCCTCACCCCTCCACTTT.

This clone appeared a few times. One end of the junction does not line up with germline, which may come from a read error. The chain joins TRBV5-4 to TRBJ2-1; no clear D gene. Per germline, CDR1 SGHNT and CDR2 YYREEE (reference sequence). CDR3 length: 11 residues. The CDR3 spells CASSQGYEQFF. As DNA, the CDR3 is TGCGCCAGCAGCCAAGGGTATGAGCAGTTCTTC.

A few counts support this clone. The rearrangement uses TRBV5-4 and TRBJ1-1; TRBD1 matches 7 bases. The V segment lost 4 bases and the J segment 6 bases; nucleotides outside the gene matches: 9. The CDR3 length is 14 residues. Germline V gene sequence: CDR1 SGHNT, CDR2 YYREEE (reference sequence). Here the CDR3 DNA reads TGTGCCAGCAGCCGTTCCGCCGGGACAGCTGAAGCTTTCTTT. Its protein product is CASSRSAGTAEAFF.

V gene TRBV7-2 combines with J gene TRBJ2-2; possible D gene TRBD1, 5 bases. This CDR3 is 13 amino acids long. Germline CDR1 SGHTA, CDR2 FQGNSA. V was shortened by 3 bases and J by 5 bases, with 7 bases between the two germline ends. CDR3 coding DNA: TGTGCCAGCAGCTTTAAGGGGACCGGGGAGCTGTTTTTT. This sequence encodes CASSFKGTGELFF.

Here the CDR3 reads CASSPLSYGYTF. The CDR3 nucleotides read TGTGCCAGCAGCCCTCTGAGCTATGGCTACACCTTC. The chain combines TRBV7-2 with TRBJ1-2; no firm D call. The CDR3 extends over 12 amino acids. V was shortened by 5 bases and J by 4 bases, with 8 bases between the two germline ends. CDR1 SGHTA and CDR2 FQGNSA come from the germline V gene.

Points on this clone: This same CDR3 is encoded by further DNA sequences in the sample. The chain combines TRBV5-1 with TRBJ1-4, with no clear D. Trimming took off 0 bases at V and 8 bases at J, with 8 bases between the two ends. The CDR3 runs to 13 residues. Germline assignment: CDR1 SGHRS and CDR2 YFSETQ. The CDR3 loop is CASSLGTGEKLFF. In DNA form, the CDR3 reads TGCGCCAGCAGCTTGGGGACGGGAGAAAAACTGTTTTTT.

V and J are TRBV28 and TRBJ2-7, with 9 bases identical to TRBD2. J was trimmed by 5 bases and V by 4 bases; bases with no gene match: 6. CDR3 length: 14 amino acids. Germline V CDR1 and CDR2: MDHEN, SYDVKM. CDR3 region: CASSSLERGDEQYF. CDR3 bases: TGTGCCAGCAGTTCCCTTGAGCGGGGGGACGAGCAGTACTTC.

There are a few counts of this clone. The chain employs TRBV28 and TRBJ1-4, with D possibly TRBD1 on 6 matching bases. CDR3 size: 13 residues. The V end lost 10 bases, the J end lost 5 bases, and 14 bases lay between the germline ends. CDR1 is MDHEN, CDR2 SYDVKM, per germline. The CDR3 nucleotides read TGTGCCACCTGGACAGAGATAAATGAAAAACTGTTTTTT. Its protein is CATWTEINEKLFF.

There are a few counts of this clone. The chain carries TRBV2 and TRBJ2-7, with a weak D call TRBD2 (6 bases). Germline lookup yields CDR1 SNHLY and CDR2 FYNNEI. V was shortened by 7 bases and J by 7 bases, with 20 bases between the two germline ends. The CDR3 loop spans 14 amino acids. The CDR3 DNA is TGTGCCAGCACTACCTTTGGACTACCAAGGGAGCAGTACTTC. Its translation: CASTTFGLPREQYF.

This clone was counted only a few times. The chain recombines TRBV11-2 with TRBJ2-1; TRBD1 agrees at 10 bases. Germline values: CDR1 SGHAT, CDR2 FQNNGV. V lost 3 bases to trimming and J lost 8 bases; unmatched junction nucleotides: 1. The CDR3 is 13 residues long. CDR3 amino acids: CASSLTGGDEQFF. CDR3 DNA sequence: TGTGCCAGCAGCTTGACAGGGGGCGATGAGCAGTTCTTC.